This is a list of T cell receptor beta chains from one sample in a study of cytomegalovirus exposure and HLA in healthy donors. Profiling relied on immunoSEQ multiplex PCR, and the TCRdb table lists in-frame clones only, not all of them. The repertoire holds approximately 170,000 clones, with roughly 80% as singletons. The specimen was PBMCs. The receptors shown here come from a human donor in good health. CDR3s include the opening cysteine and the closing phenylalanine or tryptophan. The order of the fields is clone size, J gene, V gene, CDR3 length, D gene, CDR3 protein. The D gene is left open where the match is weak. Where a row states a size, it is once, few, many or the class of an expanded clone; other rows omit it.

abundance: -; j_gene: TRBJ2-5; v_gene: TRBV5-1; len: 14; d_gene: TRBD2; CDR3aa: CASSTRLAQETQYF
abundance: -; j_gene: TRBJ2-1; v_gene: TRBV7-9; len: 16; d_gene: TRBD2; CDR3aa: CASSLVGGGAFNEQFF
abundance: -; j_gene: TRBJ1-1; v_gene: TRBV2; len: 16; d_gene: TRBD1; CDR3aa: CASSEGQGFMNTEAFF
abundance: -; j_gene: TRBJ1-2; v_gene: TRBV15; len: 15; d_gene: -; CDR3aa: CATSREEGLAYGYTF
abundance: -; j_gene: TRBJ1-5; v_gene: TRBV5-6; len: 15; d_gene: -; CDR3aa: CASSQTREGKQPQHF
abundance: -; j_gene: TRBJ1-4; v_gene: TRBV27; len: 13; d_gene: -; CDR3aa: CASSRGINEKLFF
abundance: -; j_gene: TRBJ2-6; v_gene: TRBV7-2; len: 19; d_gene: -; CDR3aa: CASSPTSLVLESGANVLTF
abundance: -; j_gene: TRBJ1-1; v_gene: TRBV7-8; len: 15; d_gene: TRBD1; CDR3aa: CASSRRQGGNTEAFF
abundance: few; j_gene: TRBJ1-1; v_gene: TRBV11-1; len: 13; d_gene: -; CDR3aa: CASSFGPRTEAFF
abundance: few; j_gene: TRBJ2-7; v_gene: TRBV4-1; len: 14; d_gene: -; CDR3aa: CASSQRSPGDEQYF
abundance: -; j_gene: TRBJ1-5; v_gene: TRBV5-6; len: 16; d_gene: TRBD1; CDR3aa: CASSSWTGRSNQPQHF
abundance: -; j_gene: TRBJ2-1; v_gene: TRBV9; len: 14; d_gene: -; CDR3aa: CASSTRYQDNEQFF
abundance: -; j_gene: TRBJ2-5; v_gene: TRBV19; len: 15; d_gene: TRBD2; CDR3aa: CASSITGTSIETQYF
abundance: -; j_gene: TRBJ2-3; v_gene: TRBV4-3; len: 17; d_gene: TRBD2; CDR3aa: CASSQELIAGGFDTQYF
abundance: -; j_gene: TRBJ1-2; v_gene: TRBV5-4; len: 13; d_gene: -; CDR3aa: CASSPYRVRGYTF
abundance: -; j_gene: TRBJ2-1; v_gene: TRBV4-3; len: 19; d_gene: TRBD2; CDR3aa: CASSQDIAVSGGRYNEQFF
abundance: few; j_gene: TRBJ1-3; v_gene: TRBV28; len: 16; d_gene: -; CDR3aa: CASSGDIEISGNTIYF
abundance: few; j_gene: TRBJ1-2; v_gene: TRBV19; len: 13; d_gene: -; CDR3aa: CASSTIQGGGYTF
abundance: -; j_gene: TRBJ2-7; v_gene: TRBV20-1; len: 11; d_gene: -; CDR3aa: CSGWSSYEQYF
abundance: few; j_gene: TRBJ1-2; v_gene: TRBV4-3; len: 15; d_gene: TRBD1; CDR3aa: CASSQGQGGSYGYTF
abundance: -; j_gene: TRBJ1-1; v_gene: TRBV10-3; len: 16; d_gene: TRBD1; CDR3aa: CATQKMTGGGNTEAFF
abundance: -; j_gene: TRBJ2-7; v_gene: TRBV5-1; len: 18; d_gene: TRBD1; CDR3aa: CASSLGRTPGQGSYEQYF
abundance: -; j_gene: TRBJ2-3; v_gene: TRBV27; len: 16; d_gene: TRBD2; CDR3aa: CASSLLTGGPGDTQYF
abundance: few; j_gene: TRBJ1-1; v_gene: TRBV20-1; len: 10; d_gene: -; CDR3aa: CSATLPQGPF
abundance: -; j_gene: TRBJ2-1; v_gene: TRBV5-1; len: 15; d_gene: TRBD1; CDR3aa: CASSLRQGAYNEQFF
abundance: -; j_gene: TRBJ2-5; v_gene: TRBV13; len: 14; d_gene: TRBD2; CDR3aa: CASRETSGVETQYF
abundance: few; j_gene: TRBJ1-2; v_gene: TRBV13; len: 14; d_gene: TRBD1; CDR3aa: CASSLGTGGYGYTF
abundance: -; j_gene: TRBJ2-7; v_gene: TRBV5-1; len: 15; d_gene: -; CDR3aa: CASSSRDSDYDEQYF
abundance: -; j_gene: TRBJ1-1; v_gene: TRBV6-1; len: 14; d_gene: TRBD1; CDR3aa: CASNGQGARTEAFF
abundance: -; j_gene: TRBJ2-2; v_gene: TRBV4-3; len: 18; d_gene: TRBD2; CDR3aa: CASSQEISGGRYTGELFF
abundance: -; j_gene: TRBJ2-7; v_gene: TRBV6-5; len: 15; d_gene: TRBD1; CDR3aa: CASSYGDRGGYEQYF
abundance: once; j_gene: TRBJ1-3; v_gene: TRBV10-3; len: 12; d_gene: -; CDR3aa: CAISGSGNIIYF